This T cell receptor (beta chain) is drawn from a study of CD8 T cells in Susac syndrome. On the study more broadly: Patients with Susac syndrome had blood drawn and were at that point therapy-naive, on corticosteroids, or on intravenous immunoglobulin alone.

Under recently defined diagnostic criteria, the patients with Susac syndrome qualified as having definite or probable disease. TEMRA cells were enriched by FACS, while CD8+ and CD4+ T cells were obtained through a negative isolation that was performed magnetically. RNA, at about 0.45 to 1 ug, was reverse transcribed with random hexamers. immunoSEQ multiplex PCR amplified TCR beta CDR3 across 54 Vbeta, 13 Jbeta. TCRdb itself ran the immunoSEQ multiplex PCR reads through MiXCR, one entry per CDR3 protein. The data hold about 240,000 distinct CDR3 sequences, with 90% to 97% observed a single time. Trimming removed 4 bases at V and 2 bases at J, with 14 bases between. Per the germline V gene, CDR1 is DFQATT and CDR2 is SNEGSKA (reference sequence). This CDR3 spans 14 amino acids.

Sequencing was carried out using CD4+ T cells from PBMCs. V and J are TRBV20-1 and TRBJ1-1; tentative D call: TRBD1 (5 bases). The TCR was taken from a human donor with Susac syndrome. CDR3 loop: CSAKGLGVNTEAFF. In DNA, the CDR3 is TGCAGTGCTAAGGGGCTCGGGGTAAACACTGAAGCTTTCTTT.